This T cell receptor (beta chain) was found in a study of blood T cells in healthy people across ages. About this clonotype: Its antigen is unidentified.

Every donor gave approximately 10 milliliters of peripheral blood. At least 6 million PBMCs were isolated per sample. Alongside a J-beta primer mix, a sample-barcoded 5' primer served in a second PCR lasting about 6 to 11 cycles. From the 5' RACE reads, TCRdb called clonotypes with MiXCR, one entry per CDR3 protein. The top ten clones hold approximately 40% of a sample with more than 700,000 distinct CDR3 sequences, about 53% of them seen once. The CDR3 spans 13 residues. Germline lookup yields CDR1 MNHNS and CDR2 SASEGT. Deletions cut 4 bases from V and 2 bases from J, with 9 bases between. Points from the study as a whole: Older individuals had lower TCR beta diversity per million T cells (the decline was roughly linear). It was the long-lived donors that had more naive CD4+ cells and higher diversity than aged donors.

This sequence joins TRBV6-1 and TRBJ2-7; D is unclear. The source is a man at least 80 years old in good health. What was sequenced was blood. CDR3 residues: CASSGGRAYEQYF. Written as DNA, the CDR3 is TGTGCCAGCAGTGGTGGGCGCGCCTACGAGCAGTACTTC.